The 25 T cell receptor beta chains below all came from one sample that was sequenced in a study of vaccination and CD4 T cells after COVID-19. Treatment defined: approximately 11-day PBMC culture with coronavirus spike peptide pools or control peptides (ViraFEST assay). Their antigens remain unidentified. Cultured CD4+ T cell DNA was sequenced using the Oncomine TCR Beta short-read assay. TCRdb re-analysed the PCR reads in MiXCR, keeping a single row per CDR3 protein. The profile shows under 20,000 distinct CDR3 sequences, 50% to 60% of them singletons. Sequenced here: CD4+ T cells from blood, cultured in vitro, sampled after SARS-CoV-2 vaccination. The receptor set was obtained from a human donor who had recovered from COVID-19.

The gene calls are TRBV19 and TRBJ1-2; D might be TRBD1 (6 bases). V was cut by 7 bases and J by 8 bases, with 20 bases left in between. From germline, CDR1 is LNHDA and CDR2 SQIVND (reference sequence). The CDR3 is 14 amino acids. The CDR3 loop reads CASTPYRGQEGYTF. In DNA form, the CDR3 reads TGTGCCAGTACCCCTTACCGGGGGCAAGAGGGCTACACCTTC.

The rearrangement links TRBV5-1 to TRBJ1-2; 8 bases agree with TRBD1. The V gene's germline CDR1 is SGHRS and CDR2 YFSETQ. The CDR3 contains 12 residues. J gave up 11 bases and V 3 bases, and 6 bases lay outside the gene matches. As DNA, the CDR3 is TGCGCCAGCAGCTACGGACAGGGTGTTTACACCTTC. This gives the protein CASSYGQGVYTF.

V gene TRBV2 combines with J gene TRBJ1-5; D is perhaps TRBD1 (5 bases). The CDR3 has 15 residues. Trimming took 6 bases from V and 6 from J, leaving 18 bases between them. Germline V gene lookup returns CDR1 SNHLY and CDR2 FYNNEI. Here the CDR3 reads CASSLARGKSQPQHF. CDR3 bases: TGTGCCAGCAGCCTTGCCCGGGGCAAAAGTCAGCCCCAGCATTTT.

This clonotype occurred a few times. CDR3 residues: CASSVEDRANTEAFF. Written as DNA, the CDR3 is TGTGCCAGCAGTGTTGAGGACAGGGCGAACACTGAAGCTTTCTTT. V and J are TRBV6-1 and TRBJ1-1; 8 bases line up with TRBD1. The germline V gene encodes CDR1 MNHNS and CDR2 SASEGT. The ends lost 4 bases at V and 1 base at J; junction bases unmatched: 5. This CDR3 has 15 amino acids.

There are a few counts of this clonotype. This sequence joins TRBV6-1 and TRBJ1-6; D not certain. Germline loops: CDR1 MNHNS, CDR2 SASEGT. CDR3 length equals 15 residues. Trimming removed 5 bases at V and 7 bases at J, with 15 bases between. CDR3 sequence reads: CASSPSRFENSPLHF. Written as DNA, the CDR3 is TGTGCCAGCAGTCCGTCGAGATTCGAGAATTCACCCCTCCACTTT.

V usage is TRBV19 and J usage is TRBJ1-2; D unresolved. The CDR3 runs to 13 residues. The V and J ends lost 5 bases and 2 bases respectively, with 9 bases between them. Germline assignment: CDR1 LNHDA and CDR2 SQIVND (reference sequence). DNA for the CDR3: TGTGCCAGTAGTCCCGGGATAAACTATGGCTACACCTTC. Its translation: CASSPGINYGYTF.

This clonotype has a handful of counts. The V call is TRBV20-1, the J call TRBJ1-1, with TRBD1 matching 7 bases. The trim removed 6 bases at V and 5 bases at J, leaving 12 bases unmatched. Looked up from germline, CDR1 is DFQATT and CDR2 is SNEGSKA (reference sequence). CDR3 length equals 14 residues. The CDR3 reads CSALDPTGRTEAFF. As DNA, the CDR3 is TGCAGTGCCTTAGACCCGACAGGGCGAACTGAAGCTTTCTTT.

This clonotype was seen only a few times. V gene TRBV11-3 combines with J gene TRBJ1-1; the D gene is possibly TRBD1 (5 bases). CDR3 size: 16 residues. Germline V gives CDR1 SGHNT, CDR2 YENEEA. Trimming took 5 bases from V and 2 from J, leaving 18 bases between them. The DNA for the CDR3 is TGTGCCAGCAGCGGTTGGGACTTGACTCAAAACACTGAAGCTTTCTTT. It is translated as CASSGWDLTQNTEAFF.

This clonotype was seen a few times. The chain carries TRBV27 and TRBJ1-2, with 8 nucleotides matching TRBD1. Germline CDR1 MNHEY, CDR2 SMNVEV (reference sequence). The trim removed 6 bases at V and 8 bases at J, leaving 8 bases unmatched. The CDR3 runs to 13 residues. The CDR3 reads CASRYRTGIGYTF. In DNA, the CDR3 is TGTGCCAGCAGATATAGGACAGGGATCGGCTACACCTTC.

This CDR3 reads CSARTGVGSPLHF. The DNA for the CDR3 is TGCAGTGCTAGAACCGGGGTAGGATCACCCCTCCACTTT. The chain combines TRBV20-1 with TRBJ1-6; D is undetermined. Germline-derived CDR1 and CDR2 are DFQATT and SNEGSKA (reference sequence). The CDR3 totals 13 residues. The germline V and J ends were trimmed by 2 bases and 10 bases, with 12 bases remaining between them.

V and J are TRBV20-1 and TRBJ2-2, with TRBD2 as a possible D gene (7 bases). Deletions cut 5 bases from V and 2 bases from J, with 12 bases between. The CDR3 runs to 14 residues. Germline CDR1 DFQATT, CDR2 SNEGSKA (reference sequence). Written as DNA, the CDR3 is TGCAGTGCTGGAAGCGGGACAAACACCGGGGAGCTGTTTTTT. Encoded protein: CSAGSGTNTGELFF.

This clonotype was recorded once. This chain uses TRBV4-3 with TRBJ1-2; 7 nucleotides align to TRBD1. V shed 1 base, J shed 12 bases, and the junction held 8 bases outside the gene matches. Germline V gives CDR1 LGHNA, CDR2 YSLEER. This CDR3 contains 13 residues. The CDR3 here is CASSQVQGVSHTF. The CDR3, as DNA: TGCGCCAGCAGCCAAGTGCAGGGGGTAAGCCACACCTTC.

The chain combines TRBV19 with TRBJ2-7, with 10 positions matching TRBD1. Germline CDR1 is LNHDA and CDR2 is SQIVND (reference sequence). The CDR3 has 18 amino acids. With 6 bases clipped from V and 3 bases from J, the junction kept 17 bases outside the gene matches. The DNA of the CDR3 is TGTGCCAGTAGGACAGACAGGGGGCGCGGTGATGGGAGCTACGAGCAGTACTTC. As protein: CASRTDRGRGDGSYEQYF.

The chain joins TRBV7-3 to TRBJ2-3; 8 bases align to TRBD1. The V segment lost 2 bases and the J segment 2 bases; nucleotides outside the gene matches: 12. The CDR3 spans 18 residues. The germline V gene has CDR1 SGHTA and CDR2 FQGTGA. CDR3 sequence reads: CASSLAARTGRFTDTQYF. The CDR3, as DNA: TGTGCCAGCAGCTTAGCCGCTAGGACAGGGCGTTTCACAGATACGCAGTATTTT.

The rearrangement joins TRBV6-2 or TRBV6-3 to TRBJ1-2; D perhaps matches TRBD1 (5 bases). Per germline, CDR1 MNHEY and CDR2 SVGEGT. Trimming shortened V by 5 bases and J by 4 bases, and 17 bases separated the two germline ends. CDR3 size: 15 residues. The CDR3 bases are TGTGCCAGCAGTGTCCACCAGGGAGGGACCTATGGCTACACCTTC. It specifies CASSVHQGGTYGYTF.

The CDR3 coding sequence is TGTGCCAGTAGGGAATCAAAGGTCACGTATAGCAATCAGCCCCAGCATTTT. As protein: CASRESKVTYSNQPQHF. The V gene is TRBV19, the J gene TRBJ1-5, with no clear D. The CDR3 covers 17 residues. Trimming removed 6 bases at V and 0 bases at J, with 18 bases between. CDR1 and CDR2 (germline): LNHDA, SQIVND (reference sequence).

The chain links TRBV20-1 to TRBJ2-1; the match to TRBD2 covers 14 bases. Germline V gene sequence: CDR1 DFQATT, CDR2 SNEGSKA (reference sequence). The CDR3 has 15 amino acids. The CDR3 nucleotides are TGCAGCACTTCGGGACTAGCGGGAGCCGTCGATGAGCAGTTCTTC. Protein: CSTSGLAGAVDEQFF.

CDR3 nucleotide sequence: TGTGCCAGCAGTACCATCCTCAACTACGAGCAGTACTTC. This encodes CASSTILNYEQYF. The rearrangement links TRBV2 to TRBJ2-7; D not resolved. Trimming left V 5 bases short and J 3 bases short, with 11 bases between. The CDR3 sequence is 13 residues long. The germline CDR1 and CDR2 sequences are SNHLY and FYNNEI.

This sequence joins TRBV6-2 or TRBV6-3 and TRBJ1-2; the match to TRBD1 covers 7 bases. The germline gives CDR1 MNHEY, CDR2 SVGEGT. The CDR3 is 15 amino acids. After removal of 2 bases from V and 5 bases from J, the junction contained 8 bases not matched to a gene. CDR3 loop: CASSYPTGAVYGYTF. The CDR3 nucleotides are TGTGCCAGCAGTTACCCTACAGGGGCAGTATATGGCTACACCTTC.

The rearrangement links TRBV7-2 to TRBJ2-1; 9 nucleotides align to TRBD1. The CDR3 has 15 amino acids. The V and J ends lost 3 bases and 4 bases, in that order; junction bases with no gene match: 4. Germline CDR1 SGHTA, CDR2 FQGNSA. This chain's CDR3 is CASSLPTGGYNEQFF. The CDR3 nucleotides read TGTGCCAGCAGCTTGCCGACAGGGGGATACAATGAGCAGTTCTTC.

This clonotype was detected only once. The chain has TRBV5-4 and TRBJ1-1, with D possibly TRBD1 on 5 matching bases. CDR3 length: 13 amino acids. The ends were cut back, 0 bases at V and 6 bases at J, with 9 bases in the middle. Looked up from germline, CDR1 is SGHNT and CDR2 is YYREEE (reference sequence). CDR3 sequence: CASSLGGAAEAFF. CDR3 DNA sequence: TGTGCCAGCAGCTTGGGAGGGGCCGCTGAAGCTTTCTTT.

This clonotype was observed a single time. This chain connects TRBV6-1 to TRBJ1-5, with D unresolved. The CDR3 is 17 residues long. The V and J ends lost 6 bases and 1 base respectively, with 19 bases between them. Germline lookup yields CDR1 MNHNS and CDR2 SASEGT. Here the CDR3 reads CASRKLSSGSSNQPQHF. Here the CDR3 DNA reads TGTGCCAGCAGAAAGTTGTCGTCGGGTTCCAGCAATCAGCCCCAGCATTTT.

The J gene is TRBJ1-1, the V gene TRBV6-1, with TRBD1 matching over 7 bases. Germline CDR1 MNHNS, CDR2 SASEGT. V trimming: 8 bases; J trimming: 2 bases; junction bases outside the gene matches: 14. The CDR3 contains 16 residues. The CDR3 sequence: CASPKPGGIINTEAFF. The CDR3 DNA reads TGTGCCAGCCCTAAACCAGGGGGTATTATTAACACTGAAGCTTTCTTT.

V and J are TRBV11-3 and TRBJ2-2, with D uncertain. This CDR3 spans 16 amino acids. Per germline, CDR1 SGHNT and CDR2 YENEEA. With 5 bases removed from V and 0 bases from J, the gap between germline ends came to 13 bases. CDR3 DNA: TGTGCCAGCAGCCCGATTAGCCGCGCGAACACCGGGGAGCTGTTTTTT. Its translation: CASSPISRANTGELFF.

This sequence joins TRBV20-1 and TRBJ2-7, with a possible D match to TRBD1 (5 bases). V was cut by 3 bases and J by 5 bases, with 14 bases left in between. The germline V gene encodes CDR1 DFQATT and CDR2 SNEGSKA (reference sequence). This CDR3 has 13 residues. The CDR3 region has the DNA TGCAGTGCTAGTAAAACGCTAGGGGACGAGCAGTACTTC. Residues: CSASKTLGDEQYF.